This T cell receptor beta chain was recorded in a study of shared clonotypes between healthy human individuals. Study summary: CD4 naive cells filled three plates per donor, CD4 memory three, CD8 naive two and CD8 memory one.

This clone was counted once. Antigen: not known. The assay used deep level. Over several immunoSEQ plates, each subset's genomic DNA was distributed in even portions. The method was immunoSEQ multiplex PCR; TCRdb's version includes in-frame clones alone and lacks a portion of them. The sample lists millions of clones, around nine tenths occurring once. CDR1 is SGDLS and CDR2 is YYNGEE in the germline V gene. The CDR3 contains 15 residues. V dropped 4 bases and J dropped 1; count of bases not matched to a gene: 4. Findings and caveats of the study: Relative to memory subsets, naive subsets generally showed larger estimated richness.

Sequencing was carried out using naive CD4+ T cells sorted from blood. Subset reported: CD45RA+ positively selected. This sequence originates from a man between 18 and 29 years old in good health. J is TRBJ2-2 and V is TRBV9; 7 nucleotides match TRBD1. This CDR3 is CASSHGTENTGELFF. The CDR3 DNA sequence: TGTGCCAGCAGCCACGGGACAGAGAACACCGGGGAGCTGTTTTTT.